Listed below are T cell receptor beta chains from one sample, sequenced in a study of response to subunit inactivated influenza vaccine. TCRdb used MiXCR to reprocess the RT-PCR reads, holding one entry per CDR3 protein. The sample shows approximately 500,000 distinct CDR3 sequences, roughly 13% of them seen only once. The sample consisted of PBMCs from blood, taken more than 35 days after vaccination. The receptors were sampled from a man in his fifties who received an inactivated influenza vaccine. Each CDR3 is given with its conserved first and last residue. D genes are given only for firm matches. Rows give clone size only sometimes, using once, few, many, or a class for an expanded clone.

>TRBD1|TRBV10-3|few|TRBJ2-3
TGTGCCACCACGGACAGGGACGGAGATACGCAGTATTTT
CATTDRDGDTQYF
>.|TRBV25-1|few|TRBJ2-3
TGTGCCAGCAACGCTTGGCTCACAGATACGCAGTATTTT
CASNAWLTDTQYF
>.|TRBV4-3|few|TRBJ2-4
TGCGCCAGCAGCCAAGATCTGACCCCGGGAAACATTCAGTACTTC
CASSQDLTPGNIQYF
>.|TRBV15|few|TRBJ2-5
TGTGCCACCAGCAGAGGGAAGGCGGACCCAAGAGAGACCCAGTACTTC
CATSRGKADPRETQYF
>.|TRBV5-4|many|TRBJ2-1
TGTGCCAGCAGCTTGGCCAACAGGGATGAGCAGTTCTTC
CASSLANRDEQFF
>TRBD1|TRBV7-3|many|TRBJ1-1
TGTGCCAGCAGCTTAGAGGGACAGCTGAACACTGAAGCTTTCTTT
CASSLEGQLNTEAFF
>TRBD1|TRBV5-1|many|TRBJ1-1
TGCGCCAGCAGCTGGGGACAGTCGCTGAACACTGAAGCTTTCTTT
CASSWGQSLNTEAFF
>.|TRBV3-1|many|TRBJ2-1
TGTGCCAGCAGCCAAGATCACGCCTACAGGGTATTATACAATGAGCAGTTCTTC
CASSQDHAYRVLYNEQFF
>.|TRBV6-2/TRBV6-3|few|TRBJ2-7
TGTGCCAGCAGTCCTCACCGGGACCAAGGCCACGAGCAGTACTTC
CASSPHRDQGHEQYF
>.|TRBV12-3/TRBV12-4|many|TRBJ1-1
TGTGCCAGCAACGCAGGGCCCGAAGCTTTCTTT
CASNAGPEAFF
>.|TRBV7-9|.|TRBJ2-5
TGTGCCATCAGGATGGCAGGGTCTGGAGAGACCCAGTACTTC
CAIRMAGSGETQYF
>.|TRBV28|few|TRBJ1-4
TGTGCCAGCAGTTACGGCCGGGGAGGGGGAAAACTGTTTTTT
CASSYGRGGGKLFF
>TRBD2|TRBV29-1|.|TRBJ2-2
TGCAGCGTTGAAGAGGCTAGCGGGAGGGGGAACACCGTGGAGCTGTTTTTT
CSVEEASGRGNTVELFF
>.|TRBV29-1|.|TRBJ2-3
TGCAGCGCAGCAGGAGCCACAGATACGCAGTATTTT
CSAAGATDTQYF